This T cell receptor (beta chain) originates from a study of T cell responses to AZD1222 COVID-19 vaccine. TCRdb's copy holds only in-frame clones and misses some; the assay was immunoSEQ multiplex PCR. The table records 150,000 to 200,000 clones, around nine tenths of them present only once. With respect to this clone: Its antigen is as yet unknown.

This CDR3 comprises 13 residues. Germline CDR1 reads SGHNT; CDR2 reads YENEEA. Trimming cost V 5 bases and J 4 bases, with 11 bases left between them. Study results and caveats: Variant regions that are unmutated are reportedly the target of nearly half of spike-specific TCRs. Spike-specific TCR breadth and depth went up after people got two AZD1222 doses. Across spike, vaccine-associated CD4 TCRs were found, dominant at 160-218 and 743-854. Only a handful of AZD1222 recipients, several in all, had baseline seropositivity.

This sequence originates from an adult who received the AZD1222 COVID-19 vaccine. This chain links TRBV11-3 with TRBJ1-1; D call uncertain. The input for sequencing was peripheral blood, taken 28 days after the second AZD1222 dose. In DNA form, the CDR3 reads TGTGCCAGCAGCGTACCCGGGTCCACTGAAGCTTTCTTT. It yields the protein CASSVPGSTEAFF.